A selection of T cell receptor beta chains follows, all from one sample in a study of blood T cell repertoires in COVID-19. Here immunoSEQ multiplex PCR was the method, and the copy in TCRdb shows in-frame clones only, minus some. The table lists under 150,000 clones, approximately 90% of them singletons, with approximately 2% in the top ten. Source material: peripheral blood. All receptors derive from a man between 65 and 85 years old with active COVID-19. Both conserved end residues are part of each CDR3. D genes are given only for firm matches. Rows give clone size only sometimes, using once, few, many, or a class for an expanded clone.

D	size	V	J	DNA	CDR3
NA	NA	TRBV4-2	TRBJ1-2	TGTGCCAGCACGCAGACAGACAACTATGGCTACACCTTC	CASTQTDNYGYTF
NA	NA	TRBV27	TRBJ2-4	TGTGCCAGCAGTTTCGGGGGGCGCTTGAACATTCAGTACTTC	CASSFGGRLNIQYF
TRBD1	NA	TRBV6-5	TRBJ1-5	TGTGCCAGCCGACGGGACAGTAATCAGCCCCAGCATTTT	CASRRDSNQPQHF
NA	NA	TRBV9	TRBJ2-6	TGTGCCAGCAGCGTAGGCGACAGATCTGGGGCCAACGTCCTGACTTTC	CASSVGDRSGANVLTF
TRBD2	NA	TRBV19	TRBJ2-7	TGTGCCAGTAGTAGGACTAGCGGGACTGGGGAGCAGTACTTC	CASSRTSGTGEQYF
TRBD2	once	TRBV27	TRBJ2-5	TGTGCCAGCAGTTTGGGTTTTTTGCGGGAGGGAGAAGAGACCCAGTACTTC	CASSLGFLREGEETQYF
TRBD1	NA	TRBV7-7	TRBJ2-6	TGTGCTAGCAGCCCTGAGGTAGGGGACAGTGTCGCCGGGGCCAACGTCCTGACTTTC	CASSPEVGDSVAGANVLTF
NA	NA	TRBV7-2	TRBJ2-5	TGTGCCATTGGGGAGCGGTCGCAGGGGGAGACCCAGTACTTC	CAIGERSQGETQYF
TRBD2	NA	TRBV28	TRBJ2-1	TGTGCCAGCAGTCTTTCAACTAGCGGAAGCTCCTACAATGAGCAGTTCTTC	CASSLSTSGSSYNEQFF
NA	NA	TRBV27	TRBJ1-3	TGTGCCAGCAGTCCACAGGGCTACTCTGGAAACACCATATATTTT	CASSPQGYSGNTIYF
TRBD1	once	TRBV28	TRBJ2-7	TGTGCCAGCACCAGGACAGGGGCCCCCGGGTACTTC	CASTRTGAPGYF
NA	few	TRBV5-4	TRBJ2-7	TGTGCCAGCAGCTTCAGGGGCCTCACCTACGAGCAGTACTTC	CASSFRGLTYEQYF
NA	NA	TRBV9	TRBJ2-7	TGTGCCAGCAGCGTAGCTCTAGGATCCTACGAGCAGTACTTC	CASSVALGSYEQYF